A single sample gave rise to the 10 T cell receptor beta chains below, sequenced in a study of CD8 T cells in Susac syndrome. RNA amounts of 0.5 to 1 ug underwent reverse transcription with random hexamers. TCRdb re-called the immunoSEQ multiplex PCR reads through MiXCR, storing one row per CDR3 protein. The table has hundreds of thousands of distinct CDR3 sequences, 90% to 95% seen once; the top ten hold roughly 0.072%. Sequences were obtained from CD4+ T cells from PBMCs. These receptors came from a human donor with multiple sclerosis.

This rearrangement joins TRBV6-6 to TRBJ1-3; weak D call: TRBD1 (6 bases). Germline V lookup: CDR1 MNHNY, CDR2 SVGAGI (reference sequence). This CDR3 region has 16 residues. V was clipped by 2 bases and J by 4 bases, with 15 bases between them. As DNA, the CDR3 is TGTGCCAGCAGTTACAGACGGGGGGCAGGGGGAAACACCATATATTTT. This translates into CASSYRRGAGGNTIYF.

In its sample, this clonotype was seen a few times. The J gene is TRBJ1-1, the V gene TRBV7-2; 7 bases match TRBD1. The V and J ends lost 2 bases and 2 bases, in that order; junction bases with no gene match: 8. Germline CDR1 SGHTA, CDR2 FQGNSA. The CDR3 covers 16 residues. The CDR3 DNA is TGTGCCAGCAGCTTATTAACAGGGGATGGCAACACTGAAGCTTTCTTT. It is translated as CASSLLTGDGNTEAFF.

This clonotype was observed a single time. The V gene is TRBV12-3 or TRBV12-4, the J gene TRBJ1-4; D is possibly TRBD1 (5 bases). The CDR3 length is 13 residues. The V gene lost 6 bases and the J gene lost 10 bases, with 15 bases spanning the gap. The CDR3 loop is CASSPGTELKLFF. The CDR3 DNA reads TGTGCCAGCAGCCCCGGGACGGAATTAAAACTGTTTTTT.

The V call is TRBV6-6, the J call TRBJ2-3; 9 bases align to TRBD1. Trimming took 2 bases from V and 3 from J; bases not matched to a gene: 3. CDR1 MNHNY and CDR2 SVGAGI come from the germline V gene (reference sequence). CDR3 length: 15 residues. The CDR3 DNA sequence: TGTGCCAGCAGTTACCGAGGACAGGGGACAGATACGCAGTATTTT. As protein: CASSYRGQGTDTQYF.

The CDR3 spells CASSPGAGMSSYEQYF. The CDR3 DNA reads TGTGCCAGCAGCCCCGGGGCAGGGATGAGCTCCTACGAGCAGTACTTC. The chain uses TRBV4-2 and TRBJ2-7; D may match TRBD1 or TRBD2 (5 bases each). This CDR3 region has 16 residues. From germline, CDR1 is LGHNA and CDR2 YNFKEQ. V lost 4 bases, J lost 0 bases, and 16 bases lay in between.

This chain connects TRBV18 to TRBJ2-3; TRBD2 matches 10 bases. This CDR3 has 15 residues. V dropped 6 bases and J dropped 1; count of bases not matched to a gene: 4. Per germline, CDR1 KGHSH and CDR2 LQKENI. The CDR3, as DNA: TGTGCCAGCTCCACCGGGACTAGCGGCACAGATACGCAGTATTTT. This gives the protein CASSTGTSGTDTQYF.

This chain connects TRBV9 to TRBJ1-5; weak D call: TRBD1 (6 bases). CDR3 size: 12 residues. Germline V gene data show CDR1 as SGDLS and CDR2 as YYNGEE. V was shortened by 3 bases and J by 9 bases, with 10 bases between the two germline ends. Here the CDR3 reads CASSEQGGPQHF. In DNA, the CDR3 is TGTGCCAGCAGCGAACAGGGTGGGCCCCAGCATTTT.

The rearrangement joins TRBV20-1 to TRBJ2-4, with a weak D call TRBD2 (6 bases). The ends were cut back, 0 bases at V and 4 bases at J, with 10 bases in the middle. Germline V gene lookup returns CDR1 DFQATT and CDR2 SNEGSKA (reference sequence). The CDR3 contains 14 residues. This CDR3 reads CSARDRGRKNIQYF. CDR3 in DNA: TGCAGTGCTAGAGATCGGGGGAGGAAAAACATTCAGTACTTC.

In DNA form, the CDR3 reads TGTGCCAGCAGTTTATCAGGGACGGCAGGGGCTCAGCCCCAGCATTTT. This codes for CASSLSGTAGAQPQHF. V and J are TRBV27 and TRBJ1-5, with TRBD1 as a possible D gene (6 bases). Germline lookup yields CDR1 MNHEY and CDR2 SMNVEV (reference sequence). V shed 0 bases and J shed 6 bases, with 15 bases lying between them. This CDR3 is 16 amino acids long.

This chain joins TRBV4-1 and TRBJ1-4; D is possibly TRBD1 (6 bases). V dropped 1 base and J dropped 3 bases, with 21 bases sitting between them. The CDR3 has 19 residues. Germline CDR1 MGHRA, CDR2 YSYEKL. CDR3 amino acids: CASSQGGGRGRLANEKLFF. DNA for the CDR3: TGCGCCAGCAGCCAAGGGGGGGGCAGGGGCAGATTGGCTAATGAAAAACTGTTTTTT.